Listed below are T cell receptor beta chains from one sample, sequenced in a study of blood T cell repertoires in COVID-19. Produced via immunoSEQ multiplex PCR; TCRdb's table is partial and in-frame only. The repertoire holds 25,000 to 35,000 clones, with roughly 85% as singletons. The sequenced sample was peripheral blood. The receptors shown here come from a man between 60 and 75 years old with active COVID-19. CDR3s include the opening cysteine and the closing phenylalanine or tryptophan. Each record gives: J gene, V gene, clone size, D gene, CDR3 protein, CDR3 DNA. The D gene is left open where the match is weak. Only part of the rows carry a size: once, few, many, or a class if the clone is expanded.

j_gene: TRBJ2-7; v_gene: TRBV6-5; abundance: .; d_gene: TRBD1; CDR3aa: CASGQGANYEQYF; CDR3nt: TGTGCCAGCGGACAGGGGGCCAACTACGAGCAGTACTTC
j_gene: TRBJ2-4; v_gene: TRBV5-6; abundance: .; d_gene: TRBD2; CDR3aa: CASTLIGLAGAMNIQYF; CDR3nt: TGTGCCAGCACCCTGATAGGACTAGCGGGAGCTATGAACATTCAGTACTTC
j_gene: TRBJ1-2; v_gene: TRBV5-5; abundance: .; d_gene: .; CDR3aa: CASSLTEIANYGYTF; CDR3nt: TGTGCCAGCAGCTTGACAGAAATAGCTAACTATGGCTACACCTTC
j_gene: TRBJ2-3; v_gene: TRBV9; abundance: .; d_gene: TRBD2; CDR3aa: CASSPRTSGSLDTQYF; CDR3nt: TGTGCCAGCAGCCCCCGGACTAGCGGGAGTTTAGATACGCAGTATTTT
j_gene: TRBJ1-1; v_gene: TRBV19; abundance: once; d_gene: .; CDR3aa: CASSPPQGQGLKAFF; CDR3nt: TGTGCCAGTAGTCCCCCGCAGGGGCAGGGTCTTAAAGCTTTCTTT
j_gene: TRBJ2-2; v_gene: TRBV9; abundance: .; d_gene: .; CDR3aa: CASTVTVSGELFF; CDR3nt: TGTGCCAGCACCGTAACAGTCTCCGGGGAGCTGTTTTTT
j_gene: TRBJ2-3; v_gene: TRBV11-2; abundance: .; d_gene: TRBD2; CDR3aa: CASSRNLKLAGGADTQYF; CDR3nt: TGTGCCAGCAGCCGCAATCTAAAACTAGCGGGAGGCGCAGATACGCAGTATTTT
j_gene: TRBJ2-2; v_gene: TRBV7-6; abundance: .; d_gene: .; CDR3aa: CASSLVSSAHTGELFF; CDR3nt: TGTGCCAGCAGCTTGGTTAGCAGCGCTCACACCGGGGAGCTGTTTTTT
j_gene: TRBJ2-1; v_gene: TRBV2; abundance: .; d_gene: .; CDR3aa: CASRSRIYNEQFF; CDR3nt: TGTGCCAGCAGAAGCAGGATCTACAATGAGCAGTTCTTC
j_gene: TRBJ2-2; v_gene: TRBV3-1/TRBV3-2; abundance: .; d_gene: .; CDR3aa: CASSQDIQETGELFF; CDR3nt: TGTGCCAGCAGCCAAGATATACAGGAGACCGGGGAGCTGTTTTTT
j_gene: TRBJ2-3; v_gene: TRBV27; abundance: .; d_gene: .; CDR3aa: CASRAAGTSTDTQYF; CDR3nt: TGTGCCAGCCGCGCCGCTGGGACTAGCACAGATACGCAGTATTTT
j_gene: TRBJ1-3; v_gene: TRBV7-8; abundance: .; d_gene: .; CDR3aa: CASSGRVPGNTIYF; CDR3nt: TGTGCCAGCAGCGGCAGGGTGCCTGGAAACACCATATATTTT
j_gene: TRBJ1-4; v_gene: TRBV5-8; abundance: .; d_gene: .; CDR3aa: CASSSMTLAGNEKLFF; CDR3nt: TGTGCCAGCAGCTCAATGACCCTTGCGGGTAATGAAAAACTGTTTTTT
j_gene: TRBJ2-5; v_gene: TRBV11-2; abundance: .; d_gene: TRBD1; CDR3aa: CASSLGRPGGETQYF; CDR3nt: TGTGCCAGCAGCTTAGGTCGCCCAGGGGGAGAGACCCAGTACTTC
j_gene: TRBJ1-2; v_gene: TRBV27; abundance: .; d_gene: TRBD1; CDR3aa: CASRSRDRGYGYTF; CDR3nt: TGTGCCAGCAGATCCCGGGACAGGGGCTATGGCTACACCTTC
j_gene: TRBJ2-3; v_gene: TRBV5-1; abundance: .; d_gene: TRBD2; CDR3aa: CASSLEFGLAGRYTQYF; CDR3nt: TGCGCCAGCAGCTTGGAATTCGGACTAGCGGGAAGATACACGCAGTATTTT
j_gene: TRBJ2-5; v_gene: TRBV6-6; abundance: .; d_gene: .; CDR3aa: CASRPTQRAQYF; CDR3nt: TGTGCCAGCAGACCGACCCAGCGGGCCCAGTACTTC
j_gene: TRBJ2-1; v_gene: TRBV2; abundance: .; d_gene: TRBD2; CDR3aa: CASSGPLAGPNEQFF; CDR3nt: TGTGCCAGCAGTGGCCCACTAGCGGGTCCTAATGAGCAGTTCTTC
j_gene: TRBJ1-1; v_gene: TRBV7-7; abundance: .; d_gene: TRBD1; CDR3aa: CASSLPPGTGRWANTEAFF; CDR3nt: TGTGCTAGCAGCTTACCCCCCGGGACAGGTCGATGGGCGAACACTGAAGCTTTCTTT
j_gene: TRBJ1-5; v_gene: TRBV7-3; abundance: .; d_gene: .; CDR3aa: CASSSDRNQPQHF; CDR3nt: TGTGCCAGCAGCTCCGACAGGAATCAGCCCCAGCATTTT
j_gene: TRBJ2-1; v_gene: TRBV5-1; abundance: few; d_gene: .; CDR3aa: CASSLGVNEQFF; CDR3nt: TGCGCCAGCAGCTTAGGGGTCAATGAGCAGTTCTTC
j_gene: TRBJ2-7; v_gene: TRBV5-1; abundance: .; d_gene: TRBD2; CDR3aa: CASSPGTSGRAVDEQYF; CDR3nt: TGCGCCAGCAGCCCGGGGACTAGCGGGAGGGCGGTCGACGAGCAGTACTTC
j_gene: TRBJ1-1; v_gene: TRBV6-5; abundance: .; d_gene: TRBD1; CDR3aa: CASSFTGGLNTEAFF; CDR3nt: TGTGCCAGCAGTTTCACAGGGGGCCTGAACACTGAAGCTTTCTTT
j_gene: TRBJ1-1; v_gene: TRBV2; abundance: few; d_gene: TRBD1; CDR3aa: CASIRTGGRTEAFF; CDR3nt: TGTGCCAGCATTAGGACAGGGGGTAGGACTGAAGCTTTCTTT
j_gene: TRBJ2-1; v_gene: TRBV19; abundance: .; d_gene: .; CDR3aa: CASSMLGGYNEQFF; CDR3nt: TGTGCCAGTAGTATGCTAGGCGGGTACAATGAGCAGTTCTTC
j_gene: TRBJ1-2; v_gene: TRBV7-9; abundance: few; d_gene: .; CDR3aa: CASSLEVSGGSYGYTF; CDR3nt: TGTGCCAGCAGCTTAGAGGTTTCGGGGGGCTCCTATGGCTACACCTTC
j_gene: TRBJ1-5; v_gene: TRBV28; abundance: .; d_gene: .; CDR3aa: CASHAPATGNQPQHF; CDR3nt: TGTGCCAGCCACGCGCCAGCGACAGGCAATCAGCCCCAGCATTTT
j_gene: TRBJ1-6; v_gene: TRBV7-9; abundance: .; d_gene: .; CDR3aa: CASSPYRGFLSDSPLHF; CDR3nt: TGTGCCAGCAGCCCGTATAGGGGGTTCCTCTCTGATTCACCCCTCCACTTT
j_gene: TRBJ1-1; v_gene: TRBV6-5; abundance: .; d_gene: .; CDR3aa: CASSTKQGTEAFF; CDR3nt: TGTGCCAGCAGTACCAAACAGGGAACTGAAGCTTTCTTT
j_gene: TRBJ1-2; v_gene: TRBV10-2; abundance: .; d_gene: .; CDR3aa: CASSDGTGNYGYTF; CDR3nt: TGCGCCAGCAGTGATGGTACAGGGAACTATGGCTACACCTTC
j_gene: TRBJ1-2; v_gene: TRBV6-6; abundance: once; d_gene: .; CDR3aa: CASSYFEAGPDGYTF; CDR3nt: TGTGCCAGCAGTTACTTCGAAGCGGGACCGGATGGCTACACCTTC
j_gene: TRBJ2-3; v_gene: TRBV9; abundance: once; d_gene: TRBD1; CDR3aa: CASSAITGGDTQYF; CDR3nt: TGTGCCAGCAGCGCAATTACAGGGGGCGATACGCAGTATTTT
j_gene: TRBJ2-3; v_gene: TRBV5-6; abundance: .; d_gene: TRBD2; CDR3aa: CASSFLTSDTDTQYF; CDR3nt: TGTGCCAGCAGCTTCCTGACTAGCGACACAGATACGCAGTATTTT
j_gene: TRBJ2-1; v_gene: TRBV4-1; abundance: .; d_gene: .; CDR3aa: CASSQDRTGAFYNEQFF; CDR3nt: TGCGCCAGCAGCCAAGATAGAACGGGAGCTTTCTACAATGAGCAGTTCTTC
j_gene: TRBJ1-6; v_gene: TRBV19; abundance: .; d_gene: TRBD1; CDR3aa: CASSPRKGTGGVNSPLHF; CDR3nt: TGTGCCAGTAGTCCTCGAAAAGGGACAGGGGGCGTTAATTCACCCCTCCACTTT
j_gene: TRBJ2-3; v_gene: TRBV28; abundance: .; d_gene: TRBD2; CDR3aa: CASRGGRFSLTDTQYF; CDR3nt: TGTGCCAGCAGGGGCGGGAGGTTCAGCCTCACAGATACGCAGTATTTT
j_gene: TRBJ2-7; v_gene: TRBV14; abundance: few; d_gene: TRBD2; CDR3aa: CASSPSGLAAPLSSYEQYF; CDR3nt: TGTGCCAGCAGCCCATCGGGACTAGCTGCCCCTCTAAGCTCCTACGAGCAGTACTTC
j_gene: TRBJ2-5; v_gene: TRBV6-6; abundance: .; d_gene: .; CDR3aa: CASSLGMGQGRGVQETQYF; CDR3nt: TGTGCCAGCAGTCTAGGGATGGGTCAGGGGAGAGGGGTCCAAGAGACCCAGTACTTC
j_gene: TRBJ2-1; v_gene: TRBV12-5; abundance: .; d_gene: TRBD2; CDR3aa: CASRSTSGSYNEQFF; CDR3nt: TGTGCTAGTCGATCGACTAGCGGGAGTTACAATGAGCAGTTCTTC
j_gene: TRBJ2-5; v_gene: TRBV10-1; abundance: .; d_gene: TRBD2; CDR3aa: CASSPGLAGTWQETQYF; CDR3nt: TGCGCCAGCAGCCCCGGACTAGCGGGAACATGGCAAGAGACCCAGTACTTC
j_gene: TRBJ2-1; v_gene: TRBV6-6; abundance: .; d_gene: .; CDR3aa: CASTLSGTYNEQFF; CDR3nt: TGTGCCAGCACCCTAAGCGGAACCTACAATGAGCAGTTCTTC
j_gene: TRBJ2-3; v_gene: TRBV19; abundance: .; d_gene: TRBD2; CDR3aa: CASSISGSPDTQYF; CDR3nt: TGTGCCAGTAGCATTAGCGGGAGCCCAGATACGCAGTATTTT
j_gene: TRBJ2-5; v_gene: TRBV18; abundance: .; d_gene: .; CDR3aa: CASSPGVGGNQETQYF; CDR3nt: TGTGCCAGCTCACCAGGGGTCGGGGGAAACCAAGAGACCCAGTACTTC
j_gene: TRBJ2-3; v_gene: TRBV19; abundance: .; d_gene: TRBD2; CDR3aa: CASTIGGREADTQYF; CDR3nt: TGTGCCAGTACCATTGGCGGGAGGGAAGCAGATACGCAGTATTTT
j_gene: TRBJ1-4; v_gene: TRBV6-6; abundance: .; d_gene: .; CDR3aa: CASSLRVNEKLFF; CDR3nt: TGTGCCAGCAGTCTCAGGGTTAATGAAAAACTGTTTTTT